A single sample gave rise to the 10 T cell receptor beta chains below, sequenced in a study of T cells in Graves' hyperthyroidism and ophthalmopathy. The CDR3 regions of TCR beta were amplified from RNA transcripts. Primed by the HTBI set, a first-round RT-PCR was run on the TCR CDR3. MiXCR was run by TCRdb on the multiplex PCR reads, yielding one entry per CDR3 protein. The data show around 540,000 distinct CDR3 sequences, 15% to 20% seen once. Specimen: blood. These receptors originate from a woman in her thirties with Graves' ophthalmopathy.

In its sample, this clonotype was seen many times. The V call is TRBV6-1, the J call TRBJ1-1; D remains unclear. The germline V and J ends were trimmed by 5 bases and 6 bases, with 13 bases remaining between them. This CDR3 contains 13 residues. From germline, CDR1 is MNHNS and CDR2 SASEGT. CDR3 bases: TGTGCCAGCAGTAATTCCCTAGACGCTGAAGCTTTCTTT. Translating gives CASSNSLDAEAFF.

This clonotype appeared a few times. The V gene is TRBV7-9, the J gene TRBJ1-2, with 10 bases lining up with TRBD1. The CDR3 spans 15 residues. Germline assignment: CDR1 SEHNR and CDR2 FQNEAQ (reference sequence). Trimming cost V 1 base and J 8 bases; bases outside gene matches: 7. This CDR3 is CASSLETGTGVGYTF. As DNA, the CDR3 is TGTGCCAGCAGCTTAGAAACCGGGACAGGGGTCGGCTACACCTTC.

This clonotype came up many times. The DNA of the CDR3 is TGCAGTGCTAGAGATCAGGGCTACGAGCAGTACTTC. Protein sequence: CSARDQGYEQYF. The chain carries TRBV20-1 and TRBJ2-7; D perhaps matches TRBD1 (5 bases). CDR1 is DFQATT and CDR2 is SNEGSKA in the germline V gene (reference sequence). This CDR3 contains 12 residues. Trimming pared 0 bases from V and 3 bases from J, leaving 6 bases between.

The genes are TRBV20-1 and TRBJ2-1; 9 bases match TRBD2. In germline, CDR1 is DFQATT, CDR2 SNEGSKA (reference sequence). The V segment lost 6 bases and the J segment 1 base; nucleotides outside the gene matches: 10. The CDR3 totals 16 residues. The CDR3 loop reads CSATTLAGDSYNEQFF. The CDR3 nucleotides are TGCAGTGCCACGACTTTAGCGGGAGATTCCTACAATGAGCAGTTCTTC.

This clonotype came up many times. J is TRBJ2-7 and V is TRBV7-8, with 10 bases that match TRBD1. The CDR3 spans 13 residues. Germline CDR1 reads SGHVS; CDR2 reads FQNEAQ. The V and J ends lost 5 bases and 3 bases, in that order; junction bases with no gene match: 1. Here the CDR3 DNA reads TGTGCCAGCAGCGGGGACAGGGGCTACGAGCAGTACTTC. Its translation is CASSGDRGYEQYF.

Many counts were recorded for this clonotype. This chain links TRBV6-2 or TRBV6-3 with TRBJ2-1; 13 bases agree with TRBD2. V gave up 0 bases and J gave up 10 bases; unmatched junction bases: 9. This CDR3 has 17 amino acids. Germline V gene lookup returns CDR1 MNHEY and CDR2 SVGEGT. CDR3 in amino acids: CASSYSSLTSGRAEQFF. The CDR3 nucleotides read TGTGCCAGCAGTTACTCTAGTCTAACTAGCGGGAGGGCCGAGCAGTTCTTC.

In regard to this clonotype: A junction boundary mismatches the germline segment, possibly from a read error. The genes are TRBV29-1 and TRBJ2-1; maybe TRBD2 (6 bases). Germline CDR1 and CDR2: SQVTM and ANQGSEA. This CDR3 is 12 amino acids long. The CDR3 spells CSGGTLGNEQFF. The CDR3 region has the DNA TGCAGCGGCGGGACGCTGGGGAATGAGCAATTCTTC.

On this clonotype: One end of the junction fails to match germline, which may point to a read error. The rearrangement uses TRBV6-9 and TRBJ1-6, with no clear D. CDR3 length equals 14 residues. The germline gives CDR1 MNHGY, CDR2 SVAAGI. CDR3 nucleotides: TGTGCCAGCAGTTACCTGGTGGGAGATCCACCCCTCCGCTTT. Translated: CASSYLVGDPPLRF.

The chain uses TRBV27 and TRBJ2-5; 8 nucleotides agree with TRBD1. V gave up 6 bases and J gave up 4 bases; unmatched junction bases: 22. CDR1 is MNHEY, CDR2 SMNVEV, per germline (reference sequence). This CDR3 has 19 residues. CDR3 sequence (DNA): TGTGCCAGCAGCCCCCGTTACAGGGGGTCCTATCTCACCGGAGAGACCCAGTACTTC. Translated: CASSPRYRGSYLTGETQYF.

This clonotype was seen just once. This could be a read error, since a much larger clone is one nucleotide away. V is TRBV7-7 and J is TRBJ2-7; TRBD1 matches at 7 bases. Germline CDR1 SSHAT, CDR2 FNYEAQ (reference sequence). The CDR3 spans 13 residues. CDR3 amino acids: CASSSKTGRERYF. CDR3 in DNA: TGTGCCAGCAGCTCTAAGACAGGGAGAGAGCGGTACTTC.